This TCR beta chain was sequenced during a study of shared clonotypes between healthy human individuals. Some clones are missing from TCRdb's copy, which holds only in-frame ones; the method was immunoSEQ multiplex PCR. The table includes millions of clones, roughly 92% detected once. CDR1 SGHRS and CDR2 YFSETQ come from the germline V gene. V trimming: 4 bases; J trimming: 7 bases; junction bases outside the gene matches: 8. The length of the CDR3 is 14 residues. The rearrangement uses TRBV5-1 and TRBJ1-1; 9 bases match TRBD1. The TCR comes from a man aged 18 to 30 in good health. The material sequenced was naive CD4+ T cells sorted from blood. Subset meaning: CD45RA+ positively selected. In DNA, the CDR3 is TGCGCCAGCAGCCCCGGGGACAGGGCCAGTGAAGCTTTCTTT. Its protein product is CASSPGDRASEAFF.